This note documents a single T cell receptor beta chain sequence. The antigen is not known. The junction differs from germline at one of its ends, possibly a read error. This sample was taken from a study of OX40 agonist ivuxolimab in advanced cancers. Regarding the study as a whole: In the 0.1 to 3.0 mg/kg range, CD4+ and CD8+ blood T cells had expanded clonally by week 6.

Germline CDR1 and CDR2: SEHNR and FQNEAQ (reference sequence). This CDR3 has 15 amino acids. TCRdb keeps only in-frame clones here, not all; method: immunoSEQ multiplex PCR. Found here are 75,000 to 90,000 clones, about 90% of them singletons; the top ten hold 8.4%. This specimen was CD4+ or CD8+ T cells sorted from blood, taken in a trial of the OX40 agonist ivuxolimab. The chain uses TRBV7-9 and TRBJ1-6; 9 nucleotides match TRBD1. This TCR derives from an adult with an advanced solid tumor such as melanoma, head and neck, liver or kidney cancer. The CDR3 here is CASSHTTGGGSPFHF. CDR3 sequence (DNA): TGTGCCAGCAGCCACACGACAGGGGGGGGTTCACCCTTCCACTTT.